Presented here are 8 T cell receptor beta chains from one specimen sequenced in a study of blood T cell repertoires in COVID-19. Sequencing was performed with immunoSEQ multiplex PCR; in TCRdb, only in-frame clones are kept and a portion is missing. The sample contains 95,000 to 150,000 clones, roughly 84% of which appear only once. Sequencing was carried out using PBMCs or T cells enriched from blood (not recorded which). These receptors all stem from a young woman who had recovered from COVID-19.

This chain uses TRBV4-1 with TRBJ2-3; 7 bases map to TRBD2. CDR1 MGHRA and CDR2 YSYEKL come from the germline V gene. V lost 4 bases, J lost 4 bases, and 5 bases stayed unmatched. The CDR3 loop spans 14 amino acids. DNA for the CDR3: TGCGCCAGCAGCCCAGGGCGGGAGTCAGATACGCAGTATTTT. It translates to CASSPGRESDTQYF.

V and J are TRBV7-2 and TRBJ2-3; 10 nucleotides agree with TRBD2. The CDR3 loop spans 15 amino acids. Looked up from germline, CDR1 is SGHTA and CDR2 is FQGNSA. After removal of 3 bases from V and 5 bases from J, the junction contained 5 bases not matched to a gene. This CDR3 is CASSFLPSGRDTQYF. CDR3 DNA: TGTGCCAGCAGCTTCTTGCCTAGCGGGAGAGATACGCAGTATTTT.

The chain couples TRBV9 to TRBJ1-2; possible D gene TRBD1, 6 bases. The germline V gene has CDR1 SGDLS and CDR2 YYNGEE. V shed 3 bases and J shed 8 bases, with 20 bases lying between them. The CDR3 contains 15 residues. CDR3 DNA sequence: TGTGCCAGCAGCGCTGGACAGCGACCCACGGGGGGCTACACCTTC. It is translated as CASSAGQRPTGGYTF.

The chain is built from TRBV19 and TRBJ1-2, with a possible D match to TRBD1 (6 bases). Germline CDR1 and CDR2: LNHDA and SQIVND (reference sequence). The V and J ends lost 5 bases and 2 bases respectively, with 15 bases between them. CDR3 length: 15 residues. The CDR3 DNA reads TGTGCCAGTAGTCCACAGGGAGCCCACAACTATGGCTACACCTTC. The encoded protein is CASSPQGAHNYGYTF.

This chain connects TRBV5-5 to TRBJ1-6; maybe TRBD1 (6 bases). This CDR3 region has 14 residues. From germline, CDR1 is SGHKS and CDR2 YYEKEE (reference sequence). Trimming stripped 2 bases from V and 7 bases from J, with 10 bases between. The CDR3 spells CASSLGTSNSPLHF. CDR3 nucleotides: TGTGCCAGCAGCTTAGGGACATCCAATTCACCCCTCCACTTT.

The J gene is TRBJ1-1, the V gene TRBV6-5, with D possibly matching TRBD1 (6 bases). This CDR3 is built from 13 residues. Trimming took 7 bases from V and 2 from J, leaving 11 bases between them. The germline V gene has CDR1 MNHEY and CDR2 SVGAGI. CDR3 sequence: CASTTTGNTEAFF. DNA for the CDR3: TGTGCCAGCACCACGACAGGTAACACTGAAGCTTTCTTT.

This clone occurred a few times. This chain connects TRBV9 to TRBJ2-2, with D possibly being TRBD1 (6 bases). The germline V gene has CDR1 SGDLS and CDR2 YYNGEE. V was clipped by 2 bases and J by 3 bases, with 8 bases between them. The CDR3 is made up of 14 amino acids. Here the CDR3 reads CASSVGTYTGELFF. Here the CDR3 DNA reads TGTGCCAGCAGCGTGGGGACATACACCGGGGAGCTGTTTTTT.

The V gene is TRBV7-8, the J gene TRBJ1-5; D gene uncertain. The CDR3 is 12 residues long. The germline CDR1 and CDR2 sequences are SGHVS and FQNEAQ. V gave up 4 bases and J gave up 2 bases, with 3 bases separating them. In DNA form, the CDR3 reads TGTGCCAGCAGCTCCGGCAATCAGCCCCAGCATTTT. Its protein product is CASSSGNQPQHF.